This TCR beta chain derives from a study of CD4 T cells in relation to SARS-CoV-2 and coronaviruses. General study findings and limits: No crossreactivity against non-spike viral proteins was tested here. Roughly three fifths of donors had memory CD4+ clonotypes crossrecognizing SARS-CoV-2 and common cold coronavirus spike.

The unexposed donors gave CD4+ T cells in 2011-2018, prior to COVID-19. Naive and memory CD4+ T cell DNA was deep-sequenced without culture. TCRdb's copy holds only in-frame clones and misses some; the assay was immunoSEQ multiplex PCR. The table lists 65,000 or so clones, roughly 93% of them singletons. This clone was seen just once. The antigen is not known. Material: naive CD4+ T cells from PBMCs. Subset meaning: naive CD4+ T cells isolated by negative enrichment. The source is a human donor in good health.

The CDR3 protein is CASSLGGSTDTQYF. CDR3 DNA: TGCGCCAGCAGCTTGGGCGGGAGCACAGATACGCAGTATTTT. V gene TRBV5-1 combines with J gene TRBJ2-3; perhaps TRBD2 as D (5 bases). V shed 0 bases and J shed 0 bases, with 5 bases lying between them. Germline assignment: CDR1 SGHRS and CDR2 YFSETQ. The CDR3 contains 14 residues.